These 12 T cell receptor beta chains came from one sample sequenced in a study of T cell changes during pregnancy in multiple sclerosis. The table came from immunoSEQ multiplex PCR; TCRdb's copy has only in-frame clones and leaves some out. The sample has tens of thousands of clones, approximately 90% seen once; the top ten hold nearly 0.2%. The sample was CD4+ T cells from peripheral blood mononuclear cells, taken in the second trimester of pregnancy. These receptors all come from a female donor with multiple sclerosis, enrolled in a pregnancy study.

The J gene is TRBJ2-2, the V gene TRBV11-3; 8 bases are shared with TRBD2. V lost 3 bases to trimming and J lost 6 bases; unmatched junction nucleotides: 3. Germline assignment: CDR1 SGHNT and CDR2 YENEEA. The CDR3 consists of 14 residues. CDR3 sequence reads: CASSLSGGAGELFF. CDR3 coding DNA: TGTGCCAGCAGCTTGTCGGGGGGGGCCGGGGAGCTGTTTTTT.

The chain recombines TRBV28 with TRBJ1-2, with D perhaps TRBD1 (6 bases). Germline loops: CDR1 MDHEN, CDR2 SYDVKM. The CDR3 is 14 residues long. Trimming pared 6 bases from V and 4 bases from J, leaving 15 bases between. CDR3: CASRPPGGAYGYTF. In DNA form, the CDR3 reads TGTGCCAGCAGACCCCCCGGGGGGGCCTATGGCTACACCTTC.

The chain has TRBV7-3 and TRBJ2-5, with a weak D call TRBD1 (5 bases). This CDR3 contains 13 residues. Germline CDR1 SGHTA, CDR2 FQGTGA. Trimming cost V 6 bases and J 4 bases, with 12 bases left between them. The CDR3 sequence is CASSQGLGETQYF. As DNA, the CDR3 is TGTGCCAGCAGTCAGGGTCTGGGAGAGACCCAGTACTTC. Drawing the rest from reference TRBV7-3 and TRBJ2-5, the complete variable domain is GAGVSQTPSNKVTEKGKYVELRCDPISGHTALYWYRQSLGQGPEFLIYFQGTGAADDSGLPNDRFFAVRPEGSVSTLKIQRTERGDSAVYLCASSQGLGETQYFGPGTRLLVL.

This chain links TRBV6-1 with TRBJ1-1; no reliable D call. Germline assignment: CDR1 MNHNS and CDR2 SASEGT. The V end was cut by 7 bases, the J end by 6 bases, with 18 bases between. CDR3 length: 14 residues. This CDR3 reads CASIKERAGAEAFF. CDR3 bases: TGTGCCAGCATTAAGGAAAGGGCGGGAGCTGAAGCTTTCTTT.

The rearrangement links TRBV12-5 to TRBJ1-2; 9 nucleotides agree with TRBD1. Germline lookup yields CDR1 LGHNT and CDR2 FRNRAP. Germline trimming cut 6 bases from V and 6 bases from J; bases unmatched to any gene: 8. This CDR3 is 14 amino acids long. CDR3 sequence reads: CASGIPGQGDGYTF. CDR3 DNA sequence: TGTGCTAGTGGAATTCCGGGACAGGGAGATGGCTACACCTTC.

The J gene is TRBJ2-3, the V gene TRBV15, with TRBD2 identical over 12 bases. The germline gives CDR1 LNHNV, CDR2 YYDKDF (reference sequence). J was trimmed by 4 bases and V by 5 bases; bases with no gene match: 7. The length of the CDR3 is 16 residues. DNA for the CDR3: TGTGCCACCAGCCCACGGCTAGCGGGGGGGCCAGATACGCAGTATTTT. Its translation is CATSPRLAGGPDTQYF.

This rearrangement joins TRBV5-1 to TRBJ2-7; 11 positions agree with TRBD2. The V segment lost 3 bases and the J segment 6 bases; nucleotides outside the gene matches: 5. The CDR3 sequence is 14 residues long. From germline, CDR1 is SGHRS and CDR2 YFSETQ. Here the CDR3 reads CASSSTLAGGEQYF. CDR3 bases: TGCGCCAGCAGCTCTACTCTAGCGGGAGGCGAGCAGTACTTC.

V gene TRBV4-1 combines with J gene TRBJ1-2; perhaps TRBD1 as D (6 bases). Germline CDR1 reads MGHRA; CDR2 reads YSYEKL. This CDR3 has 17 amino acids. Trimming took 0 bases from V and 5 from J, leaving 19 bases between them. CDR3 loop: CASSQESRQARGYGYTF. CDR3 nucleotides: TGCGCCAGCAGCCAAGAATCTCGACAGGCGAGAGGGTATGGCTACACCTTC.

The V call is TRBV5-6, the J call TRBJ1-5, with 8 positions matching TRBD1. J was trimmed by 6 bases and V by 0 bases; bases with no gene match: 5. CDR1 is SGHDT, CDR2 YYEEEE, per germline. This CDR3 comprises 15 residues. The DNA of the CDR3 is TGTGCCAGCAGCTTGGGGACAGGGAACGGTCAGCCCCAGCATTTT. Its protein is CASSLGTGNGQPQHF.

V and J are TRBV5-1 and TRBJ1-1, with D uncertain. The V end was cut by 0 bases, the J end by 4 bases, with 7 bases between. CDR3 length: 13 amino acids. Germline V gene sequence: CDR1 SGHRS, CDR2 YFSETQ. CDR3 sequence: CASSLALATEAFF. The CDR3 coding sequence is TGCGCCAGCAGCTTGGCTTTAGCCACTGAAGCTTTCTTT.

The genes are TRBV5-4 and TRBJ1-6; no reliable D call. The CDR3 has 14 residues. The V gene's germline CDR1 is SGHNT and CDR2 YYREEE (reference sequence). Trimming stripped 3 bases from V and 5 bases from J, with 9 bases between. In nucleotides, the CDR3 is TGTGCCAGCAGCTCCTCCGGGAATAATTCACCCCTCCACTTT. Translated, it gives CASSSSGNNSPLHF. Filled out from reference TRBV5-4 and TRBJ1-6, the complete variable domain reads ETGVTQSPTHLIKTRGQQVTLRCSSQSGHNTVSWYQQALGQGPQFIFQYYREEENGRGNFPPRFSGLQFPNYSSELNVNALELDDSALYLCASSSSGNNSPLHFGNGTRLTVT.

This clone appeared once. V usage is TRBV9 and J usage is TRBJ1-1; D possibly corresponds to TRBD1 (5 bases). CDR1 and CDR2 (germline): SGDLS, YYNGEE. V lost 0 bases and J lost 6, with 15 bases in between. The CDR3 length is 15 residues. CDR3 sequence reads: CASSVATEIHSEAFF. In nucleotides, the CDR3 is TGTGCCAGCAGCGTAGCGACAGAGATACATTCTGAAGCTTTCTTT.